The 9 T cell receptor beta chains below come from one sample, sequenced in a study of T cells in women clearing cervical HPV infection. Profiling relied on immunoSEQ multiplex PCR, and the TCRdb table lists in-frame clones only, not all of them. This sample's table reports roughly 48,000 clones. Sequencing used blood buffy coat. Receptors were obtained from a woman between 18 and 75 years old with a cervical HPV16 infection that either progressed to CIN3+ or cleared (not recorded which).

As for this clone: The observed sequence ends 3 residues before the CDR3 terminus, with the missing tail filled in from the germline J gene. V and J are TRBV7-2 and TRBJ1-6; a possible D gene is TRBD1 (6 bases). V gave up 3 bases and J gave up 11 bases, with 11 bases separating them. From germline, CDR1 is SGHTA and CDR2 FQGNSA. The CDR3 sequence is 13 residues long. The CDR3 bases that were read are TGTGCCAGCAGCTTGGGACAAACCCCACCC. It is translated as CASSLGQTPP. Given in full, the CDR3 is CASSLGQTPPLHF.

With respect to this clone: At one boundary the junction diverges from the germline segment, which might be a read error. The read halts 3 residues ahead of the CDR3 end, with the missing end drawn from the germline J gene. The V call is TRBV4-2, the J call TRBJ2-3; D not resolved. This CDR3 has 15 amino acids. The V gene's germline CDR1 is LGHNA and CDR2 YNFKEQ. CDR3 amino acids: CASSQDSTGTDTQYF. The CDR3 bases that were read are TGCGCCAGCAGCCAAGATTCAACAGGCACAGATACG.

Worth noting for this clone: The CDR3 end is not reached by the read, which stops 3 residues before it; the germline J gene fills it in. The chain recombines TRBV5-6 with TRBJ1-1; D perhaps matches TRBD1 (6 bases). Germline values: CDR1 SGHDT, CDR2 YYEEEE. The CDR3 is 15 residues long. V was trimmed by 1 base and J by 5 bases, leaving 15 bases between them. Partial CDR3 DNA: TGTGCCAGCAGCTTGAGAGCGGGGGCGGGGACTGAA. Translation gives CASSLRAGAGTE. From start to end, the CDR3 is CASSLRAGAGTEAFF.

A note on this clone: Read data end 3 residues before the CDR3 end; the end is taken from the germline J gene. This rearrangement joins TRBV18 to TRBJ2-7; no firm D call. The V gene's germline CDR1 is KGHSH and CDR2 LQKENI. The V and J ends lost 5 bases and 2 bases respectively, with 10 bases between them. CDR3 length: 13 residues. The sequenced part of the CDR3 DNA is TGTGCCAGCTCATTAGGGTCGGCCTACGAG. It codes for CASSLGSAYE. The entire CDR3 reads CASSLGSAYEQYF. The variable domain in full, completed from reference TRBV18 and TRBJ2-7, reads NAGVMQNPRHLVRRRGQEARLRCSPMKGHSHVYWYRQLPEEGLKFMVYLQKENIIDESGMPKERFSAEFPKEGPSILRIQQVVRGDSAAYFCASSLGSAYEQYFGPGTRLTVT.

With respect to this clone: The read ends 3 residues before the CDR3 terminus; that terminus is restored from the germline J gene. The V call is TRBV5-4, the J call TRBJ1-6; no clear D. The CDR3 is 12 amino acids. Germline loops: CDR1 SGHNT, CDR2 YYREEE (reference sequence). The CDR3 loop is CASSSDISALHF. The sequenced part of the CDR3 DNA is TGTGCCAGCAGTTCTGATATCTCGGCC.

Regarding this clone: The read finishes 3 residues shy of the CDR3 end, and the germline J gene is used to complete it. The chain joins TRBV29-1 to TRBJ2-5; TRBD2 agrees at 14 bases. There are 15 residues in the CDR3. From germline, CDR1 is SQVTM and CDR2 ANQGSEA. With 7 bases clipped from V and 4 bases from J, the junction kept 8 bases outside the gene matches. The CDR3: CSAKAGTSGGETQYF. The sequenced part of the CDR3 DNA is TGCAGCGCAAAGGCGGGGACTAGCGGGGGAGAGACC.

In the case of this clone: The read terminates 3 residues before the CDR3 end, so the remaining end is supplied by the germline J gene. The rearrangement uses TRBV30 and TRBJ1-5; 10 bases are shared with TRBD1. The V segment lost 3 bases and the J segment 1 base; nucleotides outside the gene matches: 9. The CDR3 consists of 17 residues. Germline loops: CDR1 GTSNPN, CDR2 SVGIG (reference sequence). The DNA read from the CDR3 is TGTGCCTGGAGACCCAGGGGGACAGGGGCAAGCAATCAGCCC. Translating it yields CAWRPRGTGASNQP. The full CDR3 protein is CAWRPRGTGASNQPQHF.

On this clone itself: Read sequence stops 3 residues before the CDR3 end, and the germline J gene provides the missing end. The V call is TRBV2, the J call TRBJ2-7; D unclear. The CDR3 covers 15 residues. Trimming removed 3 bases at V and 2 bases at J, with 14 bases between. CDR1 SNHLY and CDR2 FYNNEI come from the germline V gene. The sequenced CDR3 bases are TGTGCCAGCAGTGAGGCGCCCTCGGGTGCCTACGAG. Translated, it gives CASSEAPSGAYE. The entire CDR3 protein reads CASSEAPSGAYEQYF.

Concerning this clone itself: The read halts 3 residues ahead of the CDR3 end, with the missing end drawn from the germline J gene. The chain is built from TRBV7-9 and TRBJ2-2; possible D gene TRBD2, 6 bases. Trimming pared 5 bases from V and 0 bases from J, leaving 10 bases between. Germline CDR1 is SEHNR and CDR2 is FQNEAQ (reference sequence). This CDR3 is built from 15 residues. Incomplete CDR3 DNA: TGTGCCAGCAGCAAGGTAGCGGCGAACACCGGGGAG. Translating gives CASSKVAANTGE. The complete CDR3 sequence is CASSKVAANTGELFF.